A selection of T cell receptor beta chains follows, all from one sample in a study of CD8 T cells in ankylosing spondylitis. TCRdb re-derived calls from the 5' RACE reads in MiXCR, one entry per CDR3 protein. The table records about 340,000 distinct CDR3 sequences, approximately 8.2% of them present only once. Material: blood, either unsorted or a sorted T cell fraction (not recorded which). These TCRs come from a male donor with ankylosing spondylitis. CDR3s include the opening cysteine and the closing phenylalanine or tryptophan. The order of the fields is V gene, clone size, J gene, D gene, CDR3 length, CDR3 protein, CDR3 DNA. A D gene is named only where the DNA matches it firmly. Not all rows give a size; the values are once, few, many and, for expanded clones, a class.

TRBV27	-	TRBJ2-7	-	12	CASKSQAYEQYF	TGTGCCAGCAAGTCTCAGGCCTACGAGCAGTACTTC
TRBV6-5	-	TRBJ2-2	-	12	CAILTNTGELFF	TGTGCCATTCTAACGAACACCGGGGAGCTGTTTTTT
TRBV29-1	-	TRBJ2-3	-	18	CSVGRGQEPGLTTDTQYF	TGCAGCGTTGGCAGGGGCCAAGAACCGGGACTAACCACAGATACGCAGTATTTT
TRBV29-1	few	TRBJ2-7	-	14	CSVEVSDGTYEQYF	TGCAGCGTTGAAGTATCCGACGGAACCTACGAGCAGTACTTC
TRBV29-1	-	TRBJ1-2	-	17	CSVEGLFEALPVGGYTF	TGCAGCGTTGAAGGCCTTTTCGAGGCCCTGCCGGTAGGAGGCTACACCTTC
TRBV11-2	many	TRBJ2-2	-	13	CASSDTNTGELFF	TGTGCCAGCAGCGACACAAACACCGGGGAGCTGTTTTTT
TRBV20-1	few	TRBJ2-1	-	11	CSASFSNEQFF	TGCAGTGCTAGTTTTTCCAATGAGCAGTTCTTC
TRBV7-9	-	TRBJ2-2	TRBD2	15	CASSARAGESGELFF	TGTGCCAGCAGTGCTAGGGCGGGAGAGTCCGGGGAGCTGTTTTTT
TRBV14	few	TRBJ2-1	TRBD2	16	CASSSLAGVPYNEQFF	TGTGCCAGCAGCTCTCTAGCGGGAGTTCCCTACAATGAGCAGTTCTTC
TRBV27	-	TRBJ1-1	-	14	CASRLLEGRTEAFF	TGTGCCAGCAGACTACTAGAGGGTCGCACTGAAGCTTTCTTT
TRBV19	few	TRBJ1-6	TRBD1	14	CASSTGQGRSPLHF	TGTGCCAGTAGTACGGGACAGGGCCGATCACCCCTCCACTTT
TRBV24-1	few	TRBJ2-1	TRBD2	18	CATSDSGTSGSQYNEQFF	TGTGCCACCAGTGATAGCGGGACTAGCGGGAGCCAGTACAATGAGCAGTTCTTC
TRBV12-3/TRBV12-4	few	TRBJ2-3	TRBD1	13	CASRGTVTDTQYF	TGTGCCAGCAGGGGGACAGTCACAGATACGCAGTATTTT
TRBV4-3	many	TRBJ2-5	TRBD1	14	CASSHNRGVETQYF	TGCGCCAGCAGCCACAACAGGGGAGTGGAGACCCAGTACTTC
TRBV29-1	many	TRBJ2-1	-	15	CSVEGMTAGYNEQFF	TGCAGCGTTGAAGGCATGACAGCCGGATACAATGAGCAGTTCTTC
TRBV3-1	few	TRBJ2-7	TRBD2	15	CASSSSGRTPYEQYF	TGTGCCAGCAGCTCTAGCGGGAGAACCCCCTACGAGCAGTACTTC
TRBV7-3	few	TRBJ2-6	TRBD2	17	CASSLNRGGSGANVLTF	TGTGCCAGCAGCTTAAATCGAGGCGGGAGTGGGGCCAACGTCCTGACTTTC
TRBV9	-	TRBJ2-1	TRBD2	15	CASSVDGGRANEQFF	TGTGCCAGCAGCGTAGATGGCGGGAGGGCCAATGAGCAGTTCTTC
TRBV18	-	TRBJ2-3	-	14	CASSSREPQKAQYF	TGTGCCAGCTCATCCCGGGAGCCGCAAAAGGCGCAGTATTTT
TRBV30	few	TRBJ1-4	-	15	CAWSVKGSITEKLFF	TGTGCCTGGAGTGTCAAGGGGAGTATTACTGAAAAACTGTTTTTT
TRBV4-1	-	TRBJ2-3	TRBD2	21	CASSQDGAQRASGRALSTQYF	TGCGCCAGCAGCCAAGATGGGGCCCAGAGGGCTAGCGGGAGAGCCTTGAGCACGCAGTATTTT